The 18 T cell receptor beta chains reported below all come from one sample, sequenced in a study of T cell responses to AZD1222 COVID-19 vaccine. The table came from immunoSEQ multiplex PCR; TCRdb's copy has only in-frame clones and leaves some out. Of roughly 86,000 clones listed, 80% to 90% are singletons. Source: peripheral blood, taken on day 0 of AZD1222 vaccination. The receptor set was obtained from an adult in good health.

The chain links TRBV5-1 to TRBJ2-3, with D hard to call. Trimming removed 0 bases from V and 1 base from J, with 12 bases in between. The germline gives CDR1 SGHRS, CDR2 YFSETQ. This CDR3 has 16 residues. The DNA of the CDR3 is TGCGCCAGCAGCTTGGCCAATGGGGTCGGCACAGATACGCAGTATTTT. This translates into CASSLANGVGTDTQYF.

This clone occurred once. The chain joins TRBV29-1 to TRBJ2-3; no definite D call. The CDR3 loop spans 11 amino acids. Germline lookup yields CDR1 SQVTM and CDR2 ANQGSEA. V was trimmed by 8 bases and J by 5 bases, leaving 11 bases between them. The CDR3 DNA reads as TGCAGCTGGGGATTCAAAGATACGCAGTATTTT. This gives the protein CSWGFKDTQYF.

The CDR3 bases are TGTGCCAGCTCACCCGGGACTAGCGGAGAGTACAATGAGCAGTTCTTC. Protein sequence: CASSPGTSGEYNEQFF. The chain links TRBV18 to TRBJ2-1, with 11 bases lining up with TRBD2. The CDR3 extends over 16 amino acids. Germline CDR1 and CDR2: KGHSH and LQKENI. J lost 4 bases, V lost 3 bases, and 5 bases had no gene match.

This chain links TRBV7-6 with TRBJ1-5; tentative D call: TRBD1 (5 bases). V shed 5 bases and J shed 5 bases, with 16 bases lying between them. Per germline, CDR1 SGHVS and CDR2 FNYEAQ. The CDR3 is 15 residues long. Here the CDR3 reads CASSALGGVDQPQHF. The CDR3 bases are TGTGCCAGCAGCGCGCTCGGGGGTGTGGATCAGCCCCAGCATTTT.

This chain connects TRBV30 to TRBJ2-3; 9 bases align to TRBD2. V was clipped by 0 bases and J by 4 bases; unmatched bases: 11. In germline, CDR1 is GTSNPN, CDR2 SVGIG (reference sequence). This CDR3 spans 17 amino acids. In nucleotides, the CDR3 is TGTGCCTGGAGTGTCGGTAGGACTAGCGTTGAACCAGATACGCAGTATTTT. Protein product: CAWSVGRTSVEPDTQYF.

In its sample, this clone was seen once. This chain links TRBV5-1 with TRBJ2-1; D is possibly TRBD2 (6 bases). CDR1 and CDR2 from the germline V gene are SGHRS and YFSETQ. The CDR3 is 15 amino acids. V lost 6 bases to trimming and J lost 7 bases, with 20 bases between them. The chain's CDR3 is CASTPFLGGSNEQFF. DNA for the CDR3: TGCGCCAGCACCCCTTTTTTAGGAGGGTCGAATGAGCAGTTCTTC.

This chain connects TRBV5-4 to TRBJ1-2; TRBD1 is a possible D gene (6 bases). The CDR3 runs 12 residues. V dropped 10 bases and J dropped 2 bases, with 12 bases sitting between them. The germline V gene has CDR1 SGHNT and CDR2 YYREEE (reference sequence). CDR3 protein: CAGSDRNYGYTF. The CDR3 bases are TGTGCCGGCTCGGACAGAAACTATGGCTACACCTTC.

This clone came up once. The V gene is TRBV27, the J gene TRBJ2-7; D is unclear. V dropped 8 bases and J dropped 2 bases, with 4 bases sitting between them. The germline gives CDR1 MNHEY, CDR2 SMNVEV (reference sequence). The CDR3 is made up of 10 amino acids. DNA of the CDR3: TGTGCCAGCGGGACCTACGAGCAGTACTTC. Translated: CASGTYEQYF.

V usage is TRBV7-2 and J usage is TRBJ2-5; D is perhaps TRBD2 (6 bases). From germline, CDR1 is SGHTA and CDR2 FQGNSA. This CDR3 has 14 residues. The germline V and J ends were trimmed by 1 base and 2 bases, with 8 bases remaining between them. The CDR3 DNA follows: TGTGCCAGCAGCTTAGGGGCGGGACAAGAGACCCAGTACTTC. Translated, it gives CASSLGAGQETQYF.

The chain is built from TRBV24-1 and TRBJ1-1, with a tentative D call TRBD1 (5 bases). V was pared by 2 bases and J by 11 bases, with 11 bases between. Germline CDR1 KGHDR, CDR2 SFDVKD. This CDR3 comprises 12 residues. In nucleotides, the CDR3 is TGTGCCACCAGTGATTGGGAAGGGGAGGCTTTCTTT. Its protein product is CATSDWEGEAFF.

The chain has TRBV7-3 and TRBJ1-2, with D perhaps TRBD1 (5 bases). The CDR3 is made up of 16 amino acids. V was pared by 5 bases and J by 5 bases, with 21 bases between. The germline V gene encodes CDR1 SGHTA and CDR2 FQGTGA. The CDR3 sequence is CASSPMSVQGGYGYTF. Written as DNA, the CDR3 is TGTGCCAGCAGCCCCATGTCAGTCCAGGGAGGGTATGGCTACACCTTC.

This clone is medium-sized within its sample. J is TRBJ2-7 and V is TRBV25-1; D possibly matches TRBD1 or TRBD2 (5 bases each). CDR1 is MGHDK and CDR2 is SYGVNS in the germline V gene. CDR3 length: 15 amino acids. Trimming took 5 bases from V and 1 from J, leaving 15 bases between them. DNA of the CDR3: TGTGCCAGCAGTTCCTCGAATGGGGGATCCTACGAGCAGTACTTC. This gives the protein CASSSSNGGSYEQYF.

Here the CDR3 DNA reads TGTGCCAGGCTCAAAGATGGGGTCTTCTACAATGAGCAGTTCTTC. As protein: CARLKDGVFYNEQFF. The rearrangement joins TRBV14 to TRBJ2-1; D not certain. Germline CDR1 SGHDN, CDR2 FVKESK. The CDR3 totals 15 residues. V was pared by 9 bases and J by 3 bases, with 18 bases between.

In its sample, this clone was seen a few times. The chain has TRBV2 and TRBJ2-3; D is perhaps TRBD1 (6 bases). V was clipped by 2 bases and J by 4 bases, with 19 bases between them. The CDR3 covers 17 residues. Germline CDR1 is SNHLY and CDR2 is FYNNEI. CDR3 amino acids: CASSERLAGAFPDTQYF. The CDR3 DNA reads as TGTGCCAGCAGTGAACGTTTGGCAGGGGCGTTCCCAGATACGCAGTATTTT.

The genes are TRBV28 and TRBJ2-7; no definite D call. Trimming removed 5 bases at V and 5 bases at J, with 10 bases between. Germline loops: CDR1 MDHEN, CDR2 SYDVKM. The CDR3 length is 12 residues. The CDR3 is CASSLIDNEQYF. The CDR3 nucleotides are TGTGCCAGCAGTCTCATCGATAACGAGCAGTACTTC.

The chain couples TRBV19 to TRBJ1-3, with TRBD1 matching 8 bases. CDR3 length equals 14 residues. The trim removed 6 bases at V and 2 bases at J, leaving 3 bases unmatched. Germline V lookup: CDR1 LNHDA, CDR2 SQIVND (reference sequence). The CDR3 bases are TGTGCCAGTAGGCAGACAGGGGCTGGAAACACCATATATTTT. It codes for CASRQTGAGNTIYF. The complete variable domain, with remaining parts taken from reference TRBV19 and TRBJ1-3, reads DGGITQSPKYLFRKEGQNVTLSCEQNLNHDAMYWYRQDPGQGLRLIYYSQIVNDFQKGDIAEGYSVSREKKESFPLTVTSAQKNPTAFYLCASRQTGAGNTIYFGEGSWLTVV.

The chain joins TRBV27 to TRBJ1-1; D might be TRBD1 (5 bases). Trimming took 8 bases from V and 0 from J, leaving 13 bases between them. Germline values: CDR1 MNHEY, CDR2 SMNVEV (reference sequence). This CDR3 comprises 14 residues. As DNA, the CDR3 is TGTGCCAGCGGTACAAGGGGATTGAACACTGAAGCTTTCTTT. Its protein product is CASGTRGLNTEAFF.

The chain employs TRBV5-6 and TRBJ2-6; D is perhaps TRBD1 (5 bases). Per the germline V gene, CDR1 is SGHDT and CDR2 is YYEEEE. V gave up 6 bases and J gave up 0 bases, with 10 bases separating them. This CDR3 is built from 15 residues. The CDR3: CASTLGVSGANVLTF. CDR3 DNA: TGTGCCAGCACATTAGGGGTCTCTGGGGCCAACGTCCTGACTTTC.